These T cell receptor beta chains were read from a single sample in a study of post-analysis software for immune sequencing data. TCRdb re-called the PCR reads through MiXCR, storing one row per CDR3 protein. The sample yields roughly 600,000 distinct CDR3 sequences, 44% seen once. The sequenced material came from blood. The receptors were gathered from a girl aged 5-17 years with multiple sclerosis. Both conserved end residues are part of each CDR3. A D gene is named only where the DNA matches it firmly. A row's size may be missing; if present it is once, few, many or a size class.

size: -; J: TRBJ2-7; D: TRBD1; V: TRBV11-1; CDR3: CASSSRQGEYEQYF; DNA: TGTGCCAGCAGCTCAAGACAGGGTGAATACGAGCAGTACTTC
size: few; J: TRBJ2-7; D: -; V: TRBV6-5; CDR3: CASSYAGSRAYEQYF; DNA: TGTGCCAGCAGTTACGCAGGGAGTAGGGCCTACGAGCAGTACTTC
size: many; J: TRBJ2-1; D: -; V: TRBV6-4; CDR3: CASSDSSYNEQFF; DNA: TGTGCCAGCAGTGACAGCTCCTACAATGAGCAGTTCTTC
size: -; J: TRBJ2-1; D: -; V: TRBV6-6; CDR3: CASRTGRPGSYNEQFF; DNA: TGTGCCAGCAGAACAGGACGTCCTGGCTCCTACAATGAGCAGTTCTTC
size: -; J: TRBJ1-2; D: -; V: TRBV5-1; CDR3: CASRATQDPAYGYTF; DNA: TGCGCCAGCAGGGCCACACAGGACCCAGCATATGGCTACACCTTC
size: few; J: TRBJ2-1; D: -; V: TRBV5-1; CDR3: CASSISQGRPNEQFF; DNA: TGCGCCAGCAGCATCAGCCAGGGGCGACCCAATGAGCAGTTCTTC
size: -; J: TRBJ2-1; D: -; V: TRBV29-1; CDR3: CSAALNEQFF; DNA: TGCAGCGCCGCTTTAAATGAGCAGTTCTTC
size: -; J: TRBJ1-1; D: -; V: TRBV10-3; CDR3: CAIRLSGIMNTEAFF; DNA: TGTGCCATCAGATTGTCGGGGATCATGAACACTGAAGCTTTCTTT
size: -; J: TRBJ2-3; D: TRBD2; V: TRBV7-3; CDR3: CASSLQAGEFTSTDTQYF; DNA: TGTGCCAGCAGCCTTCAGGCGGGGGAGTTTACTAGCACAGATACGCAGTATTTT
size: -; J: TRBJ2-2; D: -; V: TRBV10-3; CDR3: CAIRNSGGADTGELFF; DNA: TGTGCCATCAGGAACTCGGGGGGCGCCGACACCGGGGAGCTGTTTTTT
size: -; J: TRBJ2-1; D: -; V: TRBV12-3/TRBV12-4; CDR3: CASSLTQGNEQFF; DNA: TGTGCCAGCAGTTTGACCCAGGGGAATGAGCAGTTCTTC
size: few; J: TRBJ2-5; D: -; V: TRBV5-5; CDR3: CASSRWRQAQETQYF; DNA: TGTGCCAGCAGCCGTTGGCGGCAGGCCCAAGAGACCCAGTACTTC
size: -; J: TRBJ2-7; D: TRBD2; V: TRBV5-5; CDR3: CASSSLASGRAHEQYF; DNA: TGTGCCAGCAGCTCCCTCGCTAGCGGGAGAGCCCACGAGCAGTACTTC
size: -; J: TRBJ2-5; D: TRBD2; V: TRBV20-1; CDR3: CSAIRTSGGAGVLTQYF; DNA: TGCAGTGCTATAAGGACTAGCGGGGGGGCTGGGGTGTTGACCCAGTACTTC